This TCR beta chain came from a study of CD8 T cells in Susac syndrome. Reverse transcription used 0.5 to 1 ug RNA and random hexamers. TCRdb processed the immunoSEQ multiplex PCR reads anew with MiXCR; each CDR3 protein has one entry. The profile shows 150,000 to 200,000 distinct CDR3 sequences, 85% to 95% of them singletons. Negative magnetic isolation gave CD8+ and CD4+ cells; FACS enriched CD8+ TEMRA. Germline V gene data show CDR1 as KGHDR and CDR2 as SFDVKD. Trimming stripped 7 bases from V and 2 bases from J, with 17 bases between. The CDR3 is 16 amino acids. The chain is built from TRBV24-1 and TRBJ1-5; D possibly corresponds to TRBD1 (5 bases). Sequenced input: CD4+ T cells from PBMCs. The receptor's source is a human donor with multiple sclerosis. In nucleotides, the CDR3 is TGTGCCACCAGCCCAGACAGTAGCTTAGGCAATCAGCCCCAGCATTTT. This translates into CATSPDSSLGNQPQHF.